This T cell receptor (beta chain) is from a study of blood T cells in healthy people across ages. Findings of the study overall: Because donor CMV status was unknown, expanded clonotype changes were possibly confounded.

Alongside a J-beta primer mix, a sample-barcoded 5' primer served in a second PCR lasting 7 to 11 cycles. TCRdb re-called the 5' RACE reads with MiXCR, one entry per CDR3 protein. The table shows roughly 1,800,000 distinct CDR3 sequences, with roughly 49% occurring only once. The ends lost 6 bases at V and 3 bases at J; junction bases unmatched: 7. The CDR3 length is 13 residues. Germline V gene lookup returns CDR1 DFQATT and CDR2 SNEGSKA (reference sequence). The authors drew roughly 9.8 milliliters of peripheral blood from each donor. Points on this clonotype: The antigen remains undetermined.

Sequencing input: blood. V gene TRBV20-1 combines with J gene TRBJ2-5; 7 bases map to TRBD2. This clonotype was obtained from a woman between 35 and 50 years old in good health. The CDR3 region has the DNA TGCAGTGCCGCATACCGGGGGGAAGAGACCCAGTACTTC. This translates into CSAAYRGEETQYF.